These T cell receptor beta chains were read from a single sample in a study of T cells in localized non-small cell lung cancer. Assay: immunoSEQ multiplex PCR; the TCRdb copy retains only in-frame clones and omits some. The sample shows some 27,000 clones, more than 75% of them seen only once. Sequencing used peripheral blood, obtained before any cancer treatment. The receptors stem from a female donor of 60 years or more with stage III squamous cell lung carcinoma. Each CDR3 is given with its conserved first and last residue. A D gene is named only where the DNA matches it firmly. Size is stated for part of the rows, as once, few or many counts, or as a class when the clone is expanded.

V gene: TRBV5-1
CDR3 length: 18
J gene: TRBJ2-2
clone size: NA
D gene: TRBD1
CDR3 protein: CASSTRLGTGTNTGELFF
CDR3 DNA: TGCGCCAGCAGCACCCGACTAGGGACAGGGACGAACACCGGGGAGCTGTTTTTT

V gene: TRBV28
CDR3 length: 15
J gene: TRBJ2-2
clone size: NA
D gene: NA
CDR3 protein: CASSGGLAATGELFF
CDR3 DNA: TGTGCCAGCAGTGGGGGGCTAGCGGCTACCGGGGAGCTGTTTTTT

V gene: TRBV19
CDR3 length: 14
J gene: TRBJ2-3
clone size: few
D gene: TRBD1
CDR3 protein: CASSPRGYGDTQYF
CDR3 DNA: TGTGCCAGTAGTCCCAGGGGGTATGGAGATACGCAGTATTTT

V gene: TRBV5-1
CDR3 length: 15
J gene: TRBJ2-3
clone size: NA
D gene: NA
CDR3 protein: CASRLAEWSTDTQYF
CDR3 DNA: TGCGCCAGCAGGTTAGCGGAGTGGTCCACAGATACGCAGTATTTT

V gene: TRBV2
CDR3 length: 14
J gene: TRBJ1-6
clone size: once
D gene: TRBD1
CDR3 protein: CASRATGVHSPLHF
CDR3 DNA: TGTGCCAGCAGGGCAACAGGGGTTCATTCACCCCTCCACTTT

V gene: TRBV2
CDR3 length: 18
J gene: TRBJ2-1
clone size: NA
D gene: NA
CDR3 protein: CASSESRLATSSYNEQFF
CDR3 DNA: TGTGCCAGCAGTGAAAGTCGTCTAGCGACAAGCTCCTACAATGAGCAGTTCTTC

V gene: TRBV7-9
CDR3 length: 14
J gene: TRBJ2-1
clone size: NA
D gene: TRBD1
CDR3 protein: CASSHLRQGNEQFF
CDR3 DNA: TGTGCCAGCAGCCATCTGAGACAGGGGAATGAGCAGTTCTTC

V gene: TRBV29-1
CDR3 length: 11
J gene: TRBJ1-2
clone size: NA
D gene: NA
CDR3 protein: CSVDGYYGYTF
CDR3 DNA: TGCAGCGTGGACGGCTACTATGGCTACACCTTC

V gene: TRBV5-1
CDR3 length: 14
J gene: TRBJ2-1
clone size: once
D gene: NA
CDR3 protein: CASSLQASNNEQFF
CDR3 DNA: TGCGCCAGCAGCTTGCAGGCCTCCAACAATGAGCAGTTCTTC

V gene: TRBV28
CDR3 length: 15
J gene: TRBJ1-3
clone size: NA
D gene: TRBD1
CDR3 protein: CASSLTGLSGNTIYF
CDR3 DNA: TGTGCCAGCAGTTTGACAGGGCTCTCTGGAAACACCATATATTTT

V gene: TRBV5-1
CDR3 length: 16
J gene: TRBJ2-7
clone size: NA
D gene: NA
CDR3 protein: CASSLQGPGRLGEQYF
CDR3 DNA: TGCGCCAGCAGCTTGCAAGGGCCAGGGCGATTGGGCGAGCAGTACTTC

V gene: TRBV27
CDR3 length: 14
J gene: TRBJ2-6
clone size: NA
D gene: NA
CDR3 protein: CASGYGSGANVLTF
CDR3 DNA: TGTGCCAGCGGGTACGGCTCTGGGGCCAACGTCCTGACTTTC

V gene: TRBV7-6
CDR3 length: 18
J gene: TRBJ2-2
clone size: NA
D gene: TRBD2
CDR3 protein: CASSFNLGLAGSTGELFF
CDR3 DNA: TGTGCCAGCAGCTTCAACTTGGGACTAGCGGGGAGTACCGGGGAGCTGTTTTTT

V gene: TRBV7-9
CDR3 length: 14
J gene: TRBJ2-7
clone size: NA
D gene: NA
CDR3 protein: CASRPRGASLEQYF
CDR3 DNA: TGTGCCAGCAGACCCCGGGGGGCTTCCCTGGAGCAGTACTTC

V gene: TRBV28
CDR3 length: 15
J gene: TRBJ1-2
clone size: NA
D gene: NA
CDR3 protein: CASSPQAPFNYGYTF
CDR3 DNA: TGTGCCAGCAGTCCACAGGCCCCGTTTAACTATGGCTACACCTTC

V gene: TRBV6-1
CDR3 length: 18
J gene: TRBJ2-4
clone size: NA
D gene: NA
CDR3 protein: CASSEGGAAVLAKNIQYF
CDR3 DNA: TGTGCCAGCAGTGAAGGCGGCGCGGCAGTTTTAGCCAAAAACATTCAGTACTTC

V gene: TRBV4-2
CDR3 length: 13
J gene: TRBJ2-5
clone size: NA
D gene: NA
CDR3 protein: CASSPRPQETQYF
CDR3 DNA: TGTGCCAGCAGTCCGCGCCCCCAAGAGACCCAGTACTTC

V gene: TRBV6-5
CDR3 length: 13
J gene: TRBJ1-2
clone size: NA
D gene: NA
CDR3 protein: CASSPQINYGYTF
CDR3 DNA: TGTGCCAGCAGTCCCCAGATAAACTATGGCTACACCTTC

V gene: TRBV7-3
CDR3 length: 13
J gene: TRBJ2-3
clone size: NA
D gene: NA
CDR3 protein: CASSPPSRDTQYF
CDR3 DNA: TGTGCCAGCAGCCCACCTTCCAGAGATACGCAGTATTTT

V gene: TRBV15
CDR3 length: 17
J gene: TRBJ1-4
clone size: once
D gene: NA
CDR3 protein: CATSRQTGGGNNEKLFF
CDR3 DNA: TGTGCCACCAGCAGACAAACTGGGGGGGGTAATAATGAAAAACTGTTTTTT

V gene: TRBV2
CDR3 length: 11
J gene: TRBJ1-1
clone size: NA
D gene: NA
CDR3 protein: CASGRDLEAFF
CDR3 DNA: TGTGCCAGTGGCAGGGATCTTGAAGCTTTCTTT

V gene: TRBV5-4
CDR3 length: 15
J gene: TRBJ2-7
clone size: NA
D gene: NA
CDR3 protein: CASSLDWQQPYEQYF
CDR3 DNA: TGTGCCAGCAGCTTGGATTGGCAGCAGCCCTACGAGCAGTACTTC

V gene: TRBV6-1
CDR3 length: 16
J gene: TRBJ2-1
clone size: once
D gene: TRBD1
CDR3 protein: CASSERLQGAYNEQFF
CDR3 DNA: TGTGCCAGCAGCGAAAGGTTACAGGGGGCCTACAATGAGCAGTTCTTC

V gene: TRBV28
CDR3 length: 15
J gene: TRBJ2-7
clone size: once
D gene: TRBD1
CDR3 protein: CASSSPPGGSYEQYF
CDR3 DNA: TGTGCCAGCAGTTCCCCTCCAGGGGGCTCGTACGAGCAGTACTTC

V gene: TRBV7-2
CDR3 length: 14
J gene: TRBJ2-2
clone size: NA
D gene: NA
CDR3 protein: CASRSAQGTGELFF
CDR3 DNA: TGTGCCAGCAGGAGTGCGCAGGGGACCGGGGAGCTGTTTTTT

V gene: TRBV9
CDR3 length: 15
J gene: TRBJ2-5
clone size: few
D gene: NA
CDR3 protein: CASSDSQGGLETQYF
CDR3 DNA: TGTGCCAGCAGCGACTCGCAGGGGGGCCTGGAGACCCAGTACTTC

V gene: TRBV2
CDR3 length: 15
J gene: TRBJ2-5
clone size: NA
D gene: TRBD2
CDR3 protein: CASVSRLAGGETQYF
CDR3 DNA: TGTGCCAGCGTCTCCCGCCTAGCGGGAGGAGAGACCCAGTACTTC

V gene: TRBV6-6
CDR3 length: 14
J gene: TRBJ1-2
clone size: NA
D gene: TRBD1
CDR3 protein: CASQLRDRAYGYTF
CDR3 DNA: TGTGCCAGTCAATTGAGGGACAGAGCATATGGCTACACCTTC

V gene: TRBV6-5
CDR3 length: 15
J gene: TRBJ1-2
clone size: NA
D gene: TRBD1
CDR3 protein: CASSQYQGAPYGYTF
CDR3 DNA: TGTGCCAGCAGTCAATATCAGGGGGCTCCTTATGGCTACACCTTC

V gene: TRBV7-6
CDR3 length: 15
J gene: TRBJ2-5
clone size: NA
D gene: TRBD1
CDR3 protein: CASSLAPTGGETQYF
CDR3 DNA: TGTGCCAGCAGCTTAGCGCCGACAGGGGGGGAGACCCAGTACTTC

V gene: TRBV2
CDR3 length: 16
J gene: TRBJ2-6
clone size: few
D gene: NA
CDR3 protein: CASTFQGRSGANVLTF
CDR3 DNA: TGTGCCAGCACTTTCCAGGGGCGGTCTGGGGCCAACGTCCTGACTTTC

V gene: TRBV10-2
CDR3 length: 15
J gene: TRBJ1-6
clone size: NA
D gene: NA
CDR3 protein: CASKGENWGNSPLHF
CDR3 DNA: TGCGCCAGCAAAGGAGAGAACTGGGGCAATTCACCCCTCCACTTT

V gene: TRBV29-1
CDR3 length: 11
J gene: TRBJ1-2
clone size: NA
D gene: NA
CDR3 protein: CSVLDSYGYTF
CDR3 DNA: TGCAGCGTGCTGGACAGTTATGGCTACACCTTC